These 12 T cell receptor beta chains were all obtained from the same sample, sequenced in a study of control samples from healthy donors and cancer patients. The data were produced by immunoSEQ multiplex PCR, yet TCRdb's version contains in-frame clones alone and is incomplete. This table has about 140,000 clones, approximately 94% appearing once. The sequenced material came from blood. The source of these receptors is a man aged 40-49 years in good health.

The V call is TRBV18, the J call TRBJ2-7; 8 bases are a match to TRBD2. V lost 6 bases and J lost 3; bases outside the gene matches: 16. The CDR3 consists of 17 residues. Germline V gene sequence: CDR1 KGHSH, CDR2 LQKENI. The CDR3 bases are TGTGCCAGCTCCCCGGAACGTGGTAGCGGGACATTCTACGAGCAGTACTTC. Translating gives CASSPERGSGTFYEQYF.

The chain links TRBV3-1 (or the pseudogene TRBV3-2) to TRBJ1-2; D gene unclear. The CDR3 is 14 residues long. Trimming left V 1 base short and J 4 bases short, with 10 bases between. Germline V CDR1 and CDR2: LGHDT, YNNKEL (reference sequence). The CDR3 region has the DNA TGTGCCAGCAGCCAAGCAGGTCCGGGCTATGGCTACACCTTC. It yields the protein CASSQAGPGYGYTF.

This clone showed up many times. The J gene is TRBJ2-3, the V gene TRBV6-4, with unresolved D. This CDR3 contains 13 residues. Germline CDR1 MRHNA, CDR2 SNTAGT. V lost 2 bases and J 0 bases, leaving 3 bases between the germline ends. The CDR3 nucleotides are TGTGCCAGCAGTGACGGGAGCACAGATACGCAGTATTTT. The encoded protein is CASSDGSTDTQYF.

This sequence joins TRBV28 and TRBJ1-4, with 8 bases fitting TRBD1. This CDR3 comprises 15 residues. Per germline, CDR1 MDHEN and CDR2 SYDVKM. Germline trimming cut 4 bases from V and 7 bases from J; bases unmatched to any gene: 8. Here the CDR3 reads CASSSAGGRSEKLFF. Written as DNA, the CDR3 is TGTGCCAGCAGTTCTGCAGGGGGCAGAAGTGAAAAACTGTTTTTT.

This clone is termed medium-sized. The rearrangement joins TRBV11-2 to TRBJ1-3; D gene ambiguous. Trimming removed 0 bases at V and 0 bases at J, with 6 bases between. This CDR3 is 15 amino acids long. The germline V gene encodes CDR1 SGHAT and CDR2 FQNNGV. The CDR3 loop reads CASSLDTYSGNTIYF. Written as DNA, the CDR3 is TGTGCCAGCAGCTTAGACACGTACTCTGGAAACACCATATATTTT. Based on the CDR3 plus reference TRBV11-2 and TRBJ1-3, the full variable domain is EAGVAQSPRYKIIEKRQSVAFWCNPISGHATLYWYQQILGQGPKLLIQFQNNGVVDDSQLPKDRFSAERLKGVDSTLKIQPAKLEDSAVYLCASSLDTYSGNTIYFGEGSWLTVV.

V gene TRBV10-1 combines with J gene TRBJ1-1, with TRBD1 matching over 11 bases. The J segment lost 4 bases and the V segment lost 6 bases, leaving 10 bases of the junction unmatched. CDR1 is WNHNN, CDR2 SYGVQD, per germline (reference sequence). The CDR3 is made up of 16 amino acids. CDR3 residues: CASRAGQGDRGTEAFF. CDR3 nucleotides: TGCGCCAGCAGAGCGGGACAGGGGGATAGAGGCACTGAAGCTTTCTTT.

V usage is TRBV5-1 and J usage is TRBJ2-5, with no clear D. V gave up 1 base and J gave up 3 bases, with 7 bases separating them. From germline, CDR1 is SGHRS and CDR2 YFSETQ. This CDR3 region has 13 residues. CDR3 protein: CASSLWPEETQYF. CDR3 nucleotide sequence: TGCGCCAGCAGCTTGTGGCCTGAAGAGACCCAGTACTTC.

The rearrangement uses TRBV4-1 and TRBJ2-5; D is undetermined. From germline, CDR1 is MGHRA and CDR2 YSYEKL. V lost 0 bases to trimming and J lost 0 bases, with 8 bases between them. The CDR3 has 15 residues. Here the CDR3 reads CASSQDLTDQETQYF. Written as DNA, the CDR3 is TGCGCCAGCAGCCAAGATCTTACAGACCAAGAGACCCAGTACTTC.

The chain employs TRBV6-6 and TRBJ2-1; the match to TRBD2 covers 7 bases. The CDR3 is made up of 13 amino acids. Per germline, CDR1 MNHNY and CDR2 SVGAGI (reference sequence). V lost 8 bases, J lost 2 bases, and 3 bases stayed unmatched. The chain's CDR3 is CASLGGTYNEQFF. Here the CDR3 DNA reads TGTGCCAGCTTGGGGGGGACCTACAATGAGCAGTTCTTC.

V usage is TRBV2 and J usage is TRBJ1-5; no reliable D call. The CDR3 is 12 residues long. CDR1 and CDR2 from the germline V gene are SNHLY and FYNNEI. The V end lost 4 bases, the J end lost 6 bases, and 7 bases lay between the germline ends. CDR3 amino acids: CASSGSGQPQHF. CDR3 in DNA: TGTGCCAGCAGTGGTAGTGGTCAGCCCCAGCATTTT.

In this sample, this clone turned up once. The gene calls are TRBV5-6 and TRBJ1-2, with D possibly TRBD1 on 6 matching bases. In germline, CDR1 is SGHDT, CDR2 YYEEEE. V lost 4 bases, J lost 7 bases, and 17 bases lay in between. This CDR3 region has 14 residues. The CDR3 bases are TGTGCCAGCAGCAGCACCCGGGACATAGGTGGCTACACCTTC. The encoded protein is CASSSTRDIGGYTF.

The chain couples TRBV5-1 to TRBJ1-3; D is ambiguous. This CDR3 is 17 amino acids long. Trimming took 0 bases from V and 0 from J, leaving 13 bases between them. The germline V gene has CDR1 SGHRS and CDR2 YFSETQ. The chain's CDR3 is CASSLGDTSTSGNTIYF. CDR3 nucleotides: TGCGCCAGCAGCTTGGGCGACACCAGTACCTCTGGAAACACCATATATTTT. The variable domain in full, completed from reference TRBV5-1 and TRBJ1-3, reads KAGVTQTPRYLIKTRGQQVTLSCSPISGHRSVSWYQQTPGQGLQFLFEYFSETQRNKGNFPGRFSGRQFSNSRSEMNVSTLELGDSALYLCASSLGDTSTSGNTIYFGEGSWLTVV.